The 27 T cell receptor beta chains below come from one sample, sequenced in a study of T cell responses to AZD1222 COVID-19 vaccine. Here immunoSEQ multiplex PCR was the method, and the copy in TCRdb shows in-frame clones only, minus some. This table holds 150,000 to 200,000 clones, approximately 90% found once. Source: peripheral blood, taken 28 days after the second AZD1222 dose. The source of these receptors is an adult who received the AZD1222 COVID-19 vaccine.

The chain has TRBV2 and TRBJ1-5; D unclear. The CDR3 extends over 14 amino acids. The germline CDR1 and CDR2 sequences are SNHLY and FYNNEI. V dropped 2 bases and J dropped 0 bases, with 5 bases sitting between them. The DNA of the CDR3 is TGTGCCAGCAGTGAATATGGTAGCAATCAGCCCCAGCATTTT. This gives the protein CASSEYGSNQPQHF.

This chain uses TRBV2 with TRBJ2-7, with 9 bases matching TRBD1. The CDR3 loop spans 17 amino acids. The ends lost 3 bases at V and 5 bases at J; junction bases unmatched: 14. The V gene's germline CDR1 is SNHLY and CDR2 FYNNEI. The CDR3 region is CASSDGRPGTGPDEQYF. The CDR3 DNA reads TGTGCCAGCAGTGACGGGAGGCCCGGGACAGGGCCCGACGAGCAGTACTTC.

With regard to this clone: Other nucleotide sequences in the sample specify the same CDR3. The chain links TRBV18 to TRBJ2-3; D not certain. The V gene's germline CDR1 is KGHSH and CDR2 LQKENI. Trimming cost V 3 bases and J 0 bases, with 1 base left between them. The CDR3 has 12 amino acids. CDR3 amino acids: CASSPSTDTQYF. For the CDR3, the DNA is TGTGCCAGCTCACCCAGCACAGATACGCAGTATTTT.

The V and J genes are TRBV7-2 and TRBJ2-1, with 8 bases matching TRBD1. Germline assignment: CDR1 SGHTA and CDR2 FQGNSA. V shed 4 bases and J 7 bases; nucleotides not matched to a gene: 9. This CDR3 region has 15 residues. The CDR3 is CASSSGTGWRNEQFF. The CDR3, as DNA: TGTGCCAGCAGCTCTGGGACAGGTTGGAGAAATGAGCAGTTCTTC.

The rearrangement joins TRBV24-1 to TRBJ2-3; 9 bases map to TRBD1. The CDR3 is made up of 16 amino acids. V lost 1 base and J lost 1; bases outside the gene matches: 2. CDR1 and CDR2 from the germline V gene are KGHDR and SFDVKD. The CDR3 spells CATSDLQGAGTDTQYF. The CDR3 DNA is TGTGCCACCAGTGATTTACAGGGGGCGGGCACAGATACGCAGTATTTT.

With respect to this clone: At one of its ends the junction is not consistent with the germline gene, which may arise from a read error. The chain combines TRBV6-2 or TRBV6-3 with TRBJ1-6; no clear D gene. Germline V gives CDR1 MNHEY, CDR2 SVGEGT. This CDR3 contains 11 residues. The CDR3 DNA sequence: TGTGCCAGCAGTAAGGGTCCAGTTCGGTTCTTT. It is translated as CASSKGPVRFF.

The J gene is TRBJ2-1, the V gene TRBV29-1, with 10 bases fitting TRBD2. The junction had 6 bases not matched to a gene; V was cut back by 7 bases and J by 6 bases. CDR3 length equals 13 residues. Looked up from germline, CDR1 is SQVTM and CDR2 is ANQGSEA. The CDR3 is CSGPSGSGNEQFF. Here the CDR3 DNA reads TGCAGCGGGCCTAGCGGGAGCGGCAATGAGCAGTTCTTC.

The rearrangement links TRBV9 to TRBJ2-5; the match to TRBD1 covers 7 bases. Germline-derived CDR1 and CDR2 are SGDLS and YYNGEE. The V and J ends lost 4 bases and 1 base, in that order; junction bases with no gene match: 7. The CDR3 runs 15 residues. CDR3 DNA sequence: TGTGCCAGCAGCTTCCGCGGACAGGCCCAAGAGACCCAGTACTTC. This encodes CASSFRGQAQETQYF. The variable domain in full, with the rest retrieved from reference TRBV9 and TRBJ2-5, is DSGVTQTPKHLITATGQRVTLRCSPRSGDLSVYWYQQSLDQGLQFLIQYYNGEERAKGNILERFSAQQFPDLHSELNLSSLELGDSALYFCASSFRGQAQETQYFGPGTRLLVL.

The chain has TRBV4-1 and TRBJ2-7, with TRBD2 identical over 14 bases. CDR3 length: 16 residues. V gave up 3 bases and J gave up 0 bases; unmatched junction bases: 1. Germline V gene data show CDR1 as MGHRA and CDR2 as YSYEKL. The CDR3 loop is CASSHGTSGSSYEQYF. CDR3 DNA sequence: TGCGCCAGCAGCCACGGGACTAGCGGGAGCTCCTACGAGCAGTACTTC.

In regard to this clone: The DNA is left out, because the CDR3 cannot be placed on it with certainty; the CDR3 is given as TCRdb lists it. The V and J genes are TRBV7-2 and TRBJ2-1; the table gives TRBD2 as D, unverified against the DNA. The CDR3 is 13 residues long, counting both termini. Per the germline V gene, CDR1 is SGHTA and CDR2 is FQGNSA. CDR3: CASSLVFASGIFF.

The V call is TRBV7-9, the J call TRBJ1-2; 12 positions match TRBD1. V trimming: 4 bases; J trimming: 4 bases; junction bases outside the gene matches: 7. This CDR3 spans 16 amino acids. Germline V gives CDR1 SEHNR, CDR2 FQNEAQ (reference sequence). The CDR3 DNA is TGTGCCAGCAGCTCACCCCCGGGACAGGGGGCCTATGGCTACACCTTC. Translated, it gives CASSSPPGQGAYGYTF.

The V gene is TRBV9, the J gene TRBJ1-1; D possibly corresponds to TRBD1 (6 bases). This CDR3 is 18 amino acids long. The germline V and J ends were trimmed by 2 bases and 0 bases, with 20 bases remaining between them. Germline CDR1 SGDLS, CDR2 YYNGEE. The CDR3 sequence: CASSVNSERTELNTEAFF. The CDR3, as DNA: TGTGCCAGCAGCGTCAATTCCGAGAGGACAGAATTGAACACTGAAGCTTTCTTT.

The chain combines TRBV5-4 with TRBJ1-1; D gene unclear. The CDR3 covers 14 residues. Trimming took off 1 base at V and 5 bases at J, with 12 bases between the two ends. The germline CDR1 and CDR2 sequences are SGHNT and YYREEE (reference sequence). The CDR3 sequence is CASSLNPLRTEAFF. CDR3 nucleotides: TGTGCCAGCAGCTTGAACCCCCTGAGGACTGAAGCTTTCTTT.

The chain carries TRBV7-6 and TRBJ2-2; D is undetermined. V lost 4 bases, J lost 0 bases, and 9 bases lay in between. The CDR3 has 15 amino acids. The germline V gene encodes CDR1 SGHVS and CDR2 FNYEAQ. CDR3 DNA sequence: TGTGCCAGCAGCTCCGTTCTAGCGAACACCGGGGAGCTGTTTTTT. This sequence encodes CASSSVLANTGELFF.

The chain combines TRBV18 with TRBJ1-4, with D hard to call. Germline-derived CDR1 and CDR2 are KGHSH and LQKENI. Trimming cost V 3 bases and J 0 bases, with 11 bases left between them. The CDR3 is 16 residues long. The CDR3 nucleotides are TGTGCCAGCTCACCCATGGGAGTTGCAACTAATGAAAAACTGTTTTTT. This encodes CASSPMGVATNEKLFF.

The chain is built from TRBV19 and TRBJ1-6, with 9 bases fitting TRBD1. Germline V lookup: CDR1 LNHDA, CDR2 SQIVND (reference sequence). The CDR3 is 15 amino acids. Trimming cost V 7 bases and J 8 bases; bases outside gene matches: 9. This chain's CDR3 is CASNPGQGLYSPLHF. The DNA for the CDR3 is TGTGCCAGTAACCCGGGACAGGGACTCTATTCACCCCTCCACTTT.

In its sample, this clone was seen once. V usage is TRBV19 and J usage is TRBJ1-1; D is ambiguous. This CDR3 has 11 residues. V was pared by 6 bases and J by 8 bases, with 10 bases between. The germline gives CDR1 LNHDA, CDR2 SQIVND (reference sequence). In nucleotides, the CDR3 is TGTGCCAGTAGCGGCTCTCTGGAAGCTTTCTTT. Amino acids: CASSGSLEAFF.

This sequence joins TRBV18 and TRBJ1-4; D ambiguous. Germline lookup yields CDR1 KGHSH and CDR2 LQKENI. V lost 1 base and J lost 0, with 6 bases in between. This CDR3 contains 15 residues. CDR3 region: CASSPLGSTNEKLFF. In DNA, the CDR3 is TGTGCCAGCTCACCACTCGGATCAACTAATGAAAAACTGTTTTTT.

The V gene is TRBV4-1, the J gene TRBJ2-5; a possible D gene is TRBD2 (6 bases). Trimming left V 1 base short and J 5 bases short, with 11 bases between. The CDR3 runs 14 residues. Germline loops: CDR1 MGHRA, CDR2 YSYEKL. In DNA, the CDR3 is TGCGCCAGCAGCCAAGGGGGCGGGATGGAGACCCAGTACTTC. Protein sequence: CASSQGGGMETQYF.

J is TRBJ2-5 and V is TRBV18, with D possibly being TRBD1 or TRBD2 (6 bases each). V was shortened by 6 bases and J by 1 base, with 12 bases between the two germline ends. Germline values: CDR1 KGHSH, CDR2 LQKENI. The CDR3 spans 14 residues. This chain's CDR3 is CASSVGGGQETQYF. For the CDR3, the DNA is TGTGCCAGCTCCGTCGGAGGGGGCCAAGAGACCCAGTACTTC.

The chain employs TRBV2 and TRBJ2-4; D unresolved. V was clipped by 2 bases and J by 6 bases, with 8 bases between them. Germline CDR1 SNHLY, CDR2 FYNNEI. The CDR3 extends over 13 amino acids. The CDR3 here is CASSEIRRNIQYF. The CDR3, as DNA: TGTGCCAGCAGTGAAATCAGGAGAAACATTCAGTACTTC.

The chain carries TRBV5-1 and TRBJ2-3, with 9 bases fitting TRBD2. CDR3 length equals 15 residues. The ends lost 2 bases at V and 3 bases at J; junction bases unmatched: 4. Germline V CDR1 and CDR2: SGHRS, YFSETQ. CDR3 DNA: TGCGCCAGCAGCTTAGGTAGCGGGGGAACAGATACGCAGTATTTT. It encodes CASSLGSGGTDTQYF.

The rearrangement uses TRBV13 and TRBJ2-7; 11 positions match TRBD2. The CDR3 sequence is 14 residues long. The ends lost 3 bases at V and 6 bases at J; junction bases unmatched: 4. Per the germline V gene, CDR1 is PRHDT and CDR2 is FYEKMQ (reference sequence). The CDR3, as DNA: TGTGCCAGCAGCTTCTTAGCGGGAGGGCGCGAGCAGTACTTC. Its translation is CASSFLAGGREQYF.

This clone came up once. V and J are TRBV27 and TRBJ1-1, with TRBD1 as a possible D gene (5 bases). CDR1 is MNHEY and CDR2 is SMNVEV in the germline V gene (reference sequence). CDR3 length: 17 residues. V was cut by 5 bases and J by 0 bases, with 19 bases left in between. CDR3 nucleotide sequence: TGTGCCAGCAGTGCCCAACGCCTGGCAGGGTTGAACACTGAAGCTTTCTTT. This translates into CASSAQRLAGLNTEAFF.

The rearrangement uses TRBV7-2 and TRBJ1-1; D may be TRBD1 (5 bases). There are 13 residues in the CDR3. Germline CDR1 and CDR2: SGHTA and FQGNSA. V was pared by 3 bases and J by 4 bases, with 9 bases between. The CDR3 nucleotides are TGTGCCAGCAGCTTGGGGGGTACCACTGAAGCTTTCTTT. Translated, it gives CASSLGGTTEAFF.

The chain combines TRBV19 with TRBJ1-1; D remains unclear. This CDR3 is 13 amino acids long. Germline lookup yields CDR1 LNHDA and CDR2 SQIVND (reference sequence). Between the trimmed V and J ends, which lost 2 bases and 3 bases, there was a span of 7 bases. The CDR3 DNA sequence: TGTGCCAGTAGTATATTGGGTCACACTGAAGCTTTCTTT. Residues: CASSILGHTEAFF.

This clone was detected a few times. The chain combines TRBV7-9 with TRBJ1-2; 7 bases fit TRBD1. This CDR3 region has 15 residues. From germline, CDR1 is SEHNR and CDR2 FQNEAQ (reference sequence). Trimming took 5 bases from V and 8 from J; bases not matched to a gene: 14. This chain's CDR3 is CASSVRGQPVRGYTF. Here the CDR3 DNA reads TGTGCCAGCAGCGTTAGGGGACAGCCCGTCAGAGGCTACACCTTC.